The rows below give T cell receptor beta chains drawn from one sample of a study of T-cell reconstitution after alpha-beta-depleted transplantation in children. TCRdb recomputed calls from the PCR reads with MiXCR, one row per CDR3 protein. Found here are about 830,000 distinct CDR3 sequences, about 15% of them singletons; the top ten hold about 4.6%. The material sequenced was PBMCs, mostly from graft donor cells, taken 360 days after TCRalphabeta/CD19-depleted stem cell transplant. The receptors shown here come from a male patient between 10 and 17 years old who had a stem cell transplant for acute lymphoblastic leukemia, so the T cells may come from the graft donor. The CDR3 runs from the conserved cysteine through the conserved F or W. A D gene is named only where the DNA matches it firmly. Rows may omit the clone size; those that give it use once, few, many or a size class.

D: -
size: -
V: TRBV24-1
J: TRBJ2-6
CDR3: CATSDSFVLDLAGANVLTF
DNA: TGTGCCACCAGTGATTCCTTCGTTTTGGACCTTGCTGGGGCCAACGTCCTGACTTTC

D: -
size: once
V: TRBV20-1
J: TRBJ2-1
CDR3: CSAFGGIYNEQFF
DNA: TGCAGTGCTTTTGGCGGGATCTACAATGAGCAGTTCTTC

D: -
size: few
V: TRBV6-2/TRBV6-3
J: TRBJ2-6
CDR3: CASSYMGAGKLISGANVLTF
DNA: TGTGCCAGCAGTTACATGGGGGCCGGCAAACTCATCTCTGGGGCCAACGTCCTGACTTTC

D: TRBD1
size: -
V: TRBV12-3/TRBV12-4
J: TRBJ2-4
CDR3: CASSRTGSTKNIQYF
DNA: TGTGCCAGCAGTCGGACAGGGTCCACCAAAAACATTCAGTACTTC

D: -
size: few
V: TRBV30
J: TRBJ2-1
CDR3: CAWSGLVPYNEQFF
DNA: TGTGCCTGGAGTGGTCTAGTTCCTTACAATGAGCAGTTCTTC

D: TRBD2
size: -
V: TRBV7-8
J: TRBJ2-1
CDR3: CASSPRDGRGEQFF
DNA: TGTGCCAGCAGCCCAAGGGACGGGAGGGGGGAGCAGTTCTTC

D: -
size: -
V: TRBV29-1
J: TRBJ2-3
CDR3: CSVVWRRDTQYF
DNA: TGCAGCGTTGTTTGGAGGCGTGATACGCAGTATTTT

D: -
size: few
V: TRBV12-3/TRBV12-4
J: TRBJ2-7
CDR3: CASSSAGVSEQYF
DNA: TGTGCCAGCAGTTCGGCAGGGGTGAGCGAGCAGTACTTC

D: -
size: few
V: TRBV5-5
J: TRBJ2-5
CDR3: CASSTDPPGQETQYF
DNA: TGTGCCAGCAGCACGGACCCCCCCGGGCAAGAGACCCAGTACTTC

D: -
size: once
V: TRBV27
J: TRBJ2-5
CDR3: CASSLRAGPRAQYF
DNA: TGTGCCAGCAGTTTACGAGCAGGACCGAGGGCCCAGTACTTC

D: TRBD1
size: -
V: TRBV2
J: TRBJ1-1
CDR3: CASSSTGTAFF
DNA: TGTGCCAGCAGTTCGACAGGGACAGCTTTCTTT

D: -
size: many
V: TRBV5-4
J: TRBJ1-2
CDR3: CASSARHGYGYTF
DNA: TGTGCCAGCAGCGCGAGACACGGCTATGGCTACACCTTC

D: TRBD1
size: few
V: TRBV5-1
J: TRBJ1-2
CDR3: CASSLVPGGYGYTF
DNA: TGCGCCAGCAGCTTGGTTCCAGGGGGCTATGGCTACACCTTC

D: -
size: few
V: TRBV12-3/TRBV12-4
J: TRBJ2-2
CDR3: CASSLVSSSTGELFF
DNA: TGTGCCAGCAGTTTAGTGTCTAGTTCTACCGGGGAGCTGTTTTTT

D: -
size: -
V: TRBV7-3
J: TRBJ2-1
CDR3: CASSPPGIIHEQFF
DNA: TGTGCCAGCAGCCCCCCCGGGATTATCCATGAGCAGTTCTTC

D: -
size: -
V: TRBV5-1
J: TRBJ2-6
CDR3: CASSFTGHRVWSSGANVLTF
DNA: TGCGCCAGCAGCTTCACGGGACACCGTGTATGGAGCTCTGGGGCCAACGTCCTGACTTTC

D: -
size: many
V: TRBV27
J: TRBJ1-5
CDR3: CASRPGVWGNQPQHF
DNA: TGTGCCAGCAGACCAGGGGTCTGGGGCAATCAGCCCCAGCATTTT

D: -
size: many
V: TRBV12-3/TRBV12-4
J: TRBJ1-3
CDR3: CASSLTGNTIYF
DNA: TGTGCCAGCAGCCTCACTGGAAACACCATATATTTT